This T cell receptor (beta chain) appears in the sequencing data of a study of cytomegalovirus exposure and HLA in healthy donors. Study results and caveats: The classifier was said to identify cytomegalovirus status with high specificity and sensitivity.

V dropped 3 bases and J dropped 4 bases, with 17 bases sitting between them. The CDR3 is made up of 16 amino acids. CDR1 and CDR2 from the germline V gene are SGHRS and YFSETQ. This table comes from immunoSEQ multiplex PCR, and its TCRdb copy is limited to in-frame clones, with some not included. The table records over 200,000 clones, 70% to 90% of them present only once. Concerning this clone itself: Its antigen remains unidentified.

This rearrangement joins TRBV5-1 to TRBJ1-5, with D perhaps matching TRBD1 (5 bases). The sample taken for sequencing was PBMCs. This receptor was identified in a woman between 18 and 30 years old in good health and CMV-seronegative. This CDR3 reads CASSYEGGDGNQPQHF. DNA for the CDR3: TGCGCCAGCAGCTACGAGGGAGGGGACGGTAATCAGCCCCAGCATTTT.